This T cell receptor (beta chain) originates from a study of blood T cell repertoires in COVID-19. Study background: From T cells, B-cell-depleted T cells, or PBMCs came the material, which was cDNA or gDNA.

This CDR3 is 12 amino acids long. The V end was cut by 1 base, the J end by 7 bases, with 7 bases between. Germline-derived CDR1 and CDR2 are MNHNS and SASEGT. Per the original data handling: Amplification with reference gene primers provided the estimates of nucleated cell counts. Sequenced by immunoSEQ multiplex PCR; TCRdb stores in-frame clones only, minus some. Clonal size and the V and J genes are those of that table, whereas D and trimming came from the DNA. The sample lists approximately 160,000 clones, 84% occurring once. The chain combines TRBV6-1 with TRBJ1-2; D is unresolved. Sequenced sample: peripheral blood. The origin of this receptor is a man aged 18 to 29 with active or convalescent COVID-19. In nucleotides, the CDR3 is TGTGCCAGCAGTGAAGGGGGAGGTGGCTACACCTTC. Encoded protein: CASSEGGGGYTF.